These 2 T cell receptor beta chains share one sample of origin, sequenced in a study of shared clonotypes between healthy human individuals. The data were produced by immunoSEQ multiplex PCR, yet TCRdb's version contains in-frame clones alone and is incomplete. The sample shows 550,000 to 600,000 clones, around 77% of them seen only once. The sample consisted of PBMCs. These receptors came from a woman between 40 and 50 years old in good health. Some clones in this sample may be carry-over from other donors' samples.

The chain is built from TRBV5-1 and TRBJ2-2, with D unclear. The length of the CDR3 is 13 residues. Germline assignment: CDR1 SGHRS and CDR2 YFSETQ. Trimming cost V 1 base and J 4 bases, with 5 bases left between them. The CDR3 DNA follows: TGCGCCAGCAGCTTGTTCGGCACCGGGGAGCTGTTTTTT. Residues: CASSLFGTGELFF. Together with reference TRBV5-1 and TRBJ2-2, the CDR3 gives the full variable domain: KAGVTQTPRYLIKTRGQQVTLSCSPISGHRSVSWYQQTPGQGLQFLFEYFSETQRNKGNFPGRFSGRQFSNSRSEMNVSTLELGDSALYLCASSLFGTGELFFGEGSRLTVL.

In its sample, this clone was seen many times. The chain joins TRBV18 to TRBJ2-1, with 10 bases matching TRBD1. Germline CDR1 KGHSH, CDR2 LQKENI. The V segment lost 1 base and the J segment 5 bases; nucleotides outside the gene matches: 2. CDR3 length: 15 amino acids. CDR3 nucleotide sequence: TGTGCCAGCTCACCACGACAGGGGGCCAACAATGAGCAGTTCTTC. It codes for CASSPRQGANNEQFF.